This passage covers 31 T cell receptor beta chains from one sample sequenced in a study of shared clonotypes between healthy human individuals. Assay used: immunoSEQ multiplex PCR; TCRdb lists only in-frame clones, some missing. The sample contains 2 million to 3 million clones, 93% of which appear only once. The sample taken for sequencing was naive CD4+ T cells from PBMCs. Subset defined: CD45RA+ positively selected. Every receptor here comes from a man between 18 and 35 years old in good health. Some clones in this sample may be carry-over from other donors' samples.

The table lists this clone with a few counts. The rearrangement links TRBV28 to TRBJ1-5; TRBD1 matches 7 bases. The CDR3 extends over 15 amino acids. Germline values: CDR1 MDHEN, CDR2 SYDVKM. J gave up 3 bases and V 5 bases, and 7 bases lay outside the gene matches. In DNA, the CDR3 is TGTGCCAGCAGTCCCTCGGACAGGATCAATCAGCCCCAGCATTTT. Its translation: CASSPSDRINQPQHF.

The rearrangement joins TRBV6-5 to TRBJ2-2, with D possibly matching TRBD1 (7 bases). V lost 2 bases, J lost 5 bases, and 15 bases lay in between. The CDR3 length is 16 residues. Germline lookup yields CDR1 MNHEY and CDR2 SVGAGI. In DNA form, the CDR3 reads TGTGCCAGCAGTTACCCCCAGGGGGGTCAAACCGGGGAGCTGTTTTTT. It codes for CASSYPQGGQTGELFF.

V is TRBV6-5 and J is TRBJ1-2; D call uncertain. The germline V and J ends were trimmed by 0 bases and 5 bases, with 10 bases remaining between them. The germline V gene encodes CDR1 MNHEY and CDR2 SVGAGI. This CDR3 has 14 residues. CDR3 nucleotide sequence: TGTGCCAGCAGTTACTCAAGTGGCGGGTATGGCTACACCTTC. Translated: CASSYSSGGYGYTF.

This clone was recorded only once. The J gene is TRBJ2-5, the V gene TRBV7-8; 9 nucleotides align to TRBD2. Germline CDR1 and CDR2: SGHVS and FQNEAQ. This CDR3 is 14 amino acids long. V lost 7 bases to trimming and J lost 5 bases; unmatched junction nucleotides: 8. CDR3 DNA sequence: TGTGCCAGCACTCTACCGGGACTAGCTGAGACCCAGTACTTC. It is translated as CASTLPGLAETQYF.

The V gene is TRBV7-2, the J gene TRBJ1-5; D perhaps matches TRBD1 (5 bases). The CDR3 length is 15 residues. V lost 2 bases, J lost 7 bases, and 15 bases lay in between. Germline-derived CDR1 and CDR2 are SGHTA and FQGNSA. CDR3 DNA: TGTGCCAGCAGCTTAAATTTGCAGGGCGGCCAGCCCCAGCATTTT. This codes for CASSLNLQGGQPQHF.

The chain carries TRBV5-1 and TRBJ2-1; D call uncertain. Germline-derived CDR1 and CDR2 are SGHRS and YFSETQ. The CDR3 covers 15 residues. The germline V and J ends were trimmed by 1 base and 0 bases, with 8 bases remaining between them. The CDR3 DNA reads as TGCGCCAGCAGCTTGACTTTGGTCTCCTACAATGAGCAGTTCTTC. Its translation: CASSLTLVSYNEQFF.

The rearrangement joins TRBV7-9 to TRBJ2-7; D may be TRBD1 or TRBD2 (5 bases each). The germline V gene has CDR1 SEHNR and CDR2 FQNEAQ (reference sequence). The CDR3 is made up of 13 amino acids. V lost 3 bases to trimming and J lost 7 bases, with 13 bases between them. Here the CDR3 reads CASSFGGWSEQYF. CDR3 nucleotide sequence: TGTGCCAGCAGCTTTGGGGGTTGGAGTGAGCAGTACTTC. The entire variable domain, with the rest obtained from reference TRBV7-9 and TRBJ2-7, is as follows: DTGVSQNPRHKITKRGQNVTFRCDPISEHNRLYWYRQTLGQGPEFLTYFQNEAQLEKSRLLSDRFSAERPKGSFSTLEIQRTEQGDSAMYLCASSFGGWSEQYFGPGTRLTVT.

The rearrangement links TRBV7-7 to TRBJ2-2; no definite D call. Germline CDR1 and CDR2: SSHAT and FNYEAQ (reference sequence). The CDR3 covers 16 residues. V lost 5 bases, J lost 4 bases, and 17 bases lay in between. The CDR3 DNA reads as TGTGCCAGCAGCCCCGGCATTCGTCCAGGCACCGGGGAGCTGTTTTTT. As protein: CASSPGIRPGTGELFF. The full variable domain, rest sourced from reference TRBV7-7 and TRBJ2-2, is GAGVSQSPRYKVTKRGQDVTLRCDPISSHATLYWYQQALGQGPEFLTYFNYEAQPDKSGLPSDRFSAERPEGSISTLTIQRTEQRDSAMYRCASSPGIRPGTGELFFGEGSRLTVL.

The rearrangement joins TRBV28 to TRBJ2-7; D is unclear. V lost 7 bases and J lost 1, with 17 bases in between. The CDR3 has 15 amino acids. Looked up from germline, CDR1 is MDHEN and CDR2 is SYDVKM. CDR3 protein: CASNNNWAVSYEQYF. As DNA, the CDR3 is TGTGCCAGCAATAACAATTGGGCGGTTTCCTACGAGCAGTACTTC.

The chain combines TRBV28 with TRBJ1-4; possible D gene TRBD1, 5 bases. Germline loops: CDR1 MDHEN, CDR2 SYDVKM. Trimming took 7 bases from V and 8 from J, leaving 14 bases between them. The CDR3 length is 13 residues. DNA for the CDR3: TGTGCCAGCATCCTCGGGGGGACCGAAAAACTGTTTTTT. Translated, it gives CASILGGTEKLFF.

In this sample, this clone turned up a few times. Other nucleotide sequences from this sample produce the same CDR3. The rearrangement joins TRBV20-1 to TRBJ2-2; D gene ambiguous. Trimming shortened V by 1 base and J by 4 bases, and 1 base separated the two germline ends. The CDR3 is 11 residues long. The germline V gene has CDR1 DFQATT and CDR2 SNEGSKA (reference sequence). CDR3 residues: CSARVTGELFF. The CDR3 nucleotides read TGCAGTGCTAGAGTCACCGGGGAGCTGTTTTTT.

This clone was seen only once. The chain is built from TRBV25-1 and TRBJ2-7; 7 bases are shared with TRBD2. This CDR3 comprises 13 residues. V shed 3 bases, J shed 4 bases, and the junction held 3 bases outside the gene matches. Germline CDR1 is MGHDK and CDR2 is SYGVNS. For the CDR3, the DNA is TGTGCCAGCAGTGATGCTAGCGGATACGAGCAGTACTTC. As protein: CASSDASGYEQYF.

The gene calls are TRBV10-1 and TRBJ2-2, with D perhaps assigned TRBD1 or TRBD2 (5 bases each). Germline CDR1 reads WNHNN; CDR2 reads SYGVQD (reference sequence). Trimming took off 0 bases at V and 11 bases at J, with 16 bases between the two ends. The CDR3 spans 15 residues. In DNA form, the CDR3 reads TGCGCCAGCAGTGAGTCGACGGGACGTTCCCAAGAGCTGTTTTTT. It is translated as CASSESTGRSQELFF.

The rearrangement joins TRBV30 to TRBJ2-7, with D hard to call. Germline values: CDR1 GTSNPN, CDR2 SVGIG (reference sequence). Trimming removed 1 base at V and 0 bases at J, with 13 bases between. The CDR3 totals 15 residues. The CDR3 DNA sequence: TGTGCCTGGAGTGGCCGTCTGCTGAGCTCCTACGAGCAGTACTTC. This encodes CAWSGRLLSSYEQYF.

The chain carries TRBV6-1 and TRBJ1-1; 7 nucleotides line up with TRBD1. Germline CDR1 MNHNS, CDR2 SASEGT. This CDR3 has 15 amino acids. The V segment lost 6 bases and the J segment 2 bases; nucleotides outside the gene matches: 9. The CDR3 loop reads CASSNRGGGNTEAFF. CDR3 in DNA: TGTGCCAGCAGCAACAGGGGTGGGGGAAACACTGAAGCTTTCTTT.

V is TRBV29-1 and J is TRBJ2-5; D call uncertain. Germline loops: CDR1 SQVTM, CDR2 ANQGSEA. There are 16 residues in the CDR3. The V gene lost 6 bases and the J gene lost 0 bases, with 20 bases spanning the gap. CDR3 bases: TGCAGCGTCCCAGACGGAAGCGAATCGTACCAAGAGACCCAGTACTTC. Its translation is CSVPDGSESYQETQYF.

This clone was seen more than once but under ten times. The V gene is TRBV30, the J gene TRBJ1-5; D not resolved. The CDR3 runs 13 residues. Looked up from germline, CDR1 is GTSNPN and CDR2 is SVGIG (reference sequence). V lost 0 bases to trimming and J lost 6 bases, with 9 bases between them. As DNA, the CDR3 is TGTGCCTGGAGTGTGAGGGCAAGTCAGCCCCAGCATTTT. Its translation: CAWSVRASQPQHF.

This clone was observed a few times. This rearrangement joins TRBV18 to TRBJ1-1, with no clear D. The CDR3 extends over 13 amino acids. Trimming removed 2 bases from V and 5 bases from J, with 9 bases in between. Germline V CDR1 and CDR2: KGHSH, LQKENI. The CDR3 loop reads CASSPGVETEAFF. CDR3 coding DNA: TGTGCCAGCTCACCAGGTGTGGAAACTGAAGCTTTCTTT.

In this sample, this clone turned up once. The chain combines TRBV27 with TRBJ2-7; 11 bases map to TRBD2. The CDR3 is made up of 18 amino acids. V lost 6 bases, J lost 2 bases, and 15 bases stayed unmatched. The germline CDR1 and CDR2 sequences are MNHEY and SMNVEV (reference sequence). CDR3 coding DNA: TGTGCCAGCAGGACCCGTAGGCTAGCGGGAGGAAATCCCTACGAGCAGTACTTC. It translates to CASRTRRLAGGNPYEQYF.

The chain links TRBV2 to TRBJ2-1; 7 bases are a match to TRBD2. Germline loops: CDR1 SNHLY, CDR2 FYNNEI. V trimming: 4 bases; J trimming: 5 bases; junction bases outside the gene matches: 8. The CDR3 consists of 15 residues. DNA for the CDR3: TGTGCCAGCAGTGGTAGGGCTAGCGGCGACAATGAGCAGTTCTTC. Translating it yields CASSGRASGDNEQFF. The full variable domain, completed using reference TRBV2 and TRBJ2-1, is EPEVTQTPSHQVTQMGQEVILRCVPISNHLYFYWYRQILGQKVEFLVSFYNNEISEKSEIFDDQFSVERPDGSNFTLKIRSTKLEDSAMYFCASSGRASGDNEQFFGPGTRLTVL.

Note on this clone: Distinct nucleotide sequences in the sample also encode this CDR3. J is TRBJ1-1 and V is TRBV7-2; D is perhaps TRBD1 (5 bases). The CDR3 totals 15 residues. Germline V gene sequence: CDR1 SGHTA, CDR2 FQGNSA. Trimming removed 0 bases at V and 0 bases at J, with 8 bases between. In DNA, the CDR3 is TGTGCCAGCAGCTTAGCGGGGCCGATGAACACTGAAGCTTTCTTT. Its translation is CASSLAGPMNTEAFF.

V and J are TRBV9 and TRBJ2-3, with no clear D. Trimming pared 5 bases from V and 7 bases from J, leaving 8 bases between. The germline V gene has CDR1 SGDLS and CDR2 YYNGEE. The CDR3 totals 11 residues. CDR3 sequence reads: CASSPGYTQYF. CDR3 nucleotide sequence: TGTGCCAGCAGTCCAGGTTATACGCAGTATTTT.

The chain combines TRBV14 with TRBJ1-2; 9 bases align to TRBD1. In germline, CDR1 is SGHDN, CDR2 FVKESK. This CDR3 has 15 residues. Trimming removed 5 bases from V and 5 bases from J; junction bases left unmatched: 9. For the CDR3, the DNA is TGTGCCAGCAGCGTACAGGGGGCACCCGTTTATGGCTACACCTTC. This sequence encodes CASSVQGAPVYGYTF. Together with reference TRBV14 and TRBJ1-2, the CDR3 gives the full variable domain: EAGVTQFPSHSVIEKGQTVTLRCDPISGHDNLYWYRRVMGKEIKFLLHFVKESKQDESGMPNNRFLAERTGGTYSTLKVQPAELEDSGVYFCASSVQGAPVYGYTFGSGTRLTVV.

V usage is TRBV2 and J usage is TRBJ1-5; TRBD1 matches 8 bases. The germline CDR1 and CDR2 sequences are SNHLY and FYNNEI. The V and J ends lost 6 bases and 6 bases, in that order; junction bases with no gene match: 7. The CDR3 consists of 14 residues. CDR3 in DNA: TGTGCCAGCAGGGAAAGACAGGGGAGTCAGCCCCAGCATTTT. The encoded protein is CASRERQGSQPQHF.

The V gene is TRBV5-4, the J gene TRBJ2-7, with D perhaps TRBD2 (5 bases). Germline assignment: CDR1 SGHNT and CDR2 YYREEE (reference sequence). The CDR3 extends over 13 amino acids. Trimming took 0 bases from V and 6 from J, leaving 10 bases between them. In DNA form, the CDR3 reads TGTGCCAGCAGCTTGGCGAGGGTTCGCGAGCAGTACTTC. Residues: CASSLARVREQYF.

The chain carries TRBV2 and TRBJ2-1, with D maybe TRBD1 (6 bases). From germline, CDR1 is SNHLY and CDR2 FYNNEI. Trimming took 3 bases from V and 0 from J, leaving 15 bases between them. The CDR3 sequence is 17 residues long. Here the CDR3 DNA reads TGTGCCAGCAGTGACCAGGGGCCAGGGTACTCCTACAATGAGCAGTTCTTC. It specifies CASSDQGPGYSYNEQFF. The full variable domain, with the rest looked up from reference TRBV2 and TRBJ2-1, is EPEVTQTPSHQVTQMGQEVILRCVPISNHLYFYWYRQILGQKVEFLVSFYNNEISEKSEIFDDQFSVERPDGSNFTLKIRSTKLEDSAMYFCASSDQGPGYSYNEQFFGPGTRLTVL.

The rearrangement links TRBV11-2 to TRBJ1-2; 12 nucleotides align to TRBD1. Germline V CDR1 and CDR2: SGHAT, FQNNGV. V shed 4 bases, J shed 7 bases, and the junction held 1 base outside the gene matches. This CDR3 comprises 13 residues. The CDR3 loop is CASSWDRGLGYTF. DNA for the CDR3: TGTGCCAGCAGCTGGGACAGGGGGCTTGGCTACACCTTC.

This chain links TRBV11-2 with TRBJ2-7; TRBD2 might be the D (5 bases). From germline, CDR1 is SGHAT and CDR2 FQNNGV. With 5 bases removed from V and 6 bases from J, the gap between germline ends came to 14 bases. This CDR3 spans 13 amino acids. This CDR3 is CASSQARGIEQYF. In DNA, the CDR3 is TGTGCCAGCAGCCAGGCTAGAGGGATCGAGCAGTACTTC.

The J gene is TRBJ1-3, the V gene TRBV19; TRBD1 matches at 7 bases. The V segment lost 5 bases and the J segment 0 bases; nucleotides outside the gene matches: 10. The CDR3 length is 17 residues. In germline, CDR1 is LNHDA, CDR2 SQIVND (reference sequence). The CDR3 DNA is TGTGCCAGTAGTCCCTCGGGACAGATTTACTCTGGAAACACCATATATTTT. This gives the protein CASSPSGQIYSGNTIYF.

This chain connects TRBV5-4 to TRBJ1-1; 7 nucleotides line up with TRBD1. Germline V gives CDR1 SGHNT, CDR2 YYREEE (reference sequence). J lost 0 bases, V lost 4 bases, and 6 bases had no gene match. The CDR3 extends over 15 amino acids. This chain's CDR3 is CASSPGGQLNTEAFF. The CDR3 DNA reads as TGTGCCAGCAGCCCCGGGGGACAGCTGAACACTGAAGCTTTCTTT.

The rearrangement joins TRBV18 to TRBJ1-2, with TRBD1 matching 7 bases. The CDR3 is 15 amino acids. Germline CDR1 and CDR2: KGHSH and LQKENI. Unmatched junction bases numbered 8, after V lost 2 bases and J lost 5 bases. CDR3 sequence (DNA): TGTGCCAGCTCACCATCCCGCCAGGGGGGTTATGGCTACACCTTC. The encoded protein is CASSPSRQGGYGYTF.